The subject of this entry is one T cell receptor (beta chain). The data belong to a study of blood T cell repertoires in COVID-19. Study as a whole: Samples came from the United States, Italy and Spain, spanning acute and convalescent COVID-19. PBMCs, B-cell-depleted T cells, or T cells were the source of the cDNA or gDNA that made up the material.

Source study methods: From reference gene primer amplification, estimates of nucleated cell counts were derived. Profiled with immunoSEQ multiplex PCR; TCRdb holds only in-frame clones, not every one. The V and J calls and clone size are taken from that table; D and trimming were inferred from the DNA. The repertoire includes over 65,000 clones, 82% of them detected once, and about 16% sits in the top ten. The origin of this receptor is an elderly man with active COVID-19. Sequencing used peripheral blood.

CDR3: CASSYRSGELFF. CDR3 sequence (DNA): TGTGCCAGCAGTTACCGTAGCGGGGAGCTGTTTTTT. V and J are TRBV6-2 or TRBV6-3 and TRBJ2-2, with D uncertain. The CDR3 runs 12 residues. Trimming shortened V by 2 bases and J by 7 bases, and 5 bases separated the two germline ends. The germline gives CDR1 MNHEY, CDR2 SVGEGT.